Presented here are 20 T cell receptor beta chains from one specimen sequenced in a study of T cells in narcolepsy. Clones were read by immunoSEQ multiplex PCR, and TCRdb kept only the in-frame ones, dropping some. The table has 25,000 to 35,000 clones, 80% to 90% seen once. Sequencing used CD45RA- memory CD4+ T cells from PBMCs. These receptor sequences come from a human donor with narcolepsy.

The genes are TRBV10-3 and TRBJ1-5; 10 bases fit TRBD1. Germline lookup yields CDR1 ENHRY and CDR2 SYGVKD. The CDR3 has 15 residues. Trimming took 2 bases from V and 7 from J; bases not matched to a gene: 5. The CDR3 coding sequence is TGTGCCATCAGTGAGGGGACAGGGGTGTTACAGCCCCAGCATTTT. Translation: CAISEGTGVLQPQHF.

The genes are TRBV5-1 and TRBJ2-2, with 12 bases identical to TRBD2. Germline-derived CDR1 and CDR2 are SGHRS and YFSETQ. The V segment lost 0 bases and the J segment 6 bases; nucleotides outside the gene matches: 3. The CDR3 consists of 16 residues. Written as DNA, the CDR3 is TGCGCCAGCAGCTTGGTGGGACTAGCGGGTCCCGGGGAGCTGTTTTTT. Translated: CASSLVGLAGPGELFF.

V is TRBV18 and J is TRBJ1-1, with D unresolved. The CDR3 length is 14 residues. V lost 0 bases, J lost 1 base, and 6 bases lay in between. Germline assignment: CDR1 KGHSH and CDR2 LQKENI. CDR3 protein: CASSPPFRNTEAFF. The CDR3 nucleotides read TGTGCCAGCTCACCACCTTTCAGGAACACTGAAGCTTTCTTT.

The rearrangement uses TRBV5-1 and TRBJ2-2; D is unclear. V was shortened by 10 bases and J by 1 base, with 11 bases between the two germline ends. CDR1 SGHRS and CDR2 YFSETQ come from the germline V gene. The CDR3 covers 13 residues. In DNA form, the CDR3 reads TGCGCCTCAGCAAGCCAGAACACCGGGGAGCTGTTTTTT. The encoded protein is CASASQNTGELFF.

By frequency in the sample, this clone is medium-sized. The DNA of the CDR3 is TGTGCCAGCAGCACGGGACTAGCGACCAACGTCTACGAGCAGTACTTC. This sequence encodes CASSTGLATNVYEQYF. V and J are TRBV5-5 and TRBJ2-7; TRBD2 matches 10 bases. The germline V gene encodes CDR1 SGHKS and CDR2 YYEKEE (reference sequence). Trimming at V came to 4 bases and at J to 3 bases, leaving 10 bases not matched to a gene. This CDR3 comprises 16 residues.

The chain recombines TRBV9 with TRBJ2-7, with 7 bases aligning to TRBD2. Trimming cost V 0 bases and J 3 bases; bases outside gene matches: 3. The CDR3 is 14 amino acids. Per germline, CDR1 SGDLS and CDR2 YYNGEE. The DNA of the CDR3 is TGTGCCAGCAGCGTAGGGCTAGCGGTCTACGAGCAGTACTTC. It specifies CASSVGLAVYEQYF. Looking up the rest from reference TRBV9 and TRBJ2-7 gives the full variable domain: DSGVTQTPKHLITATGQRVTLRCSPRSGDLSVYWYQQSLDQGLQFLIQYYNGEERAKGNILERFSAQQFPDLHSELNLSSLELGDSALYFCASSVGLAVYEQYFGPGTRLTVT.

This clone was seen just once. The chain joins TRBV5-1 to TRBJ1-5; no firm D call. The CDR3 is 15 amino acids. V lost 1 base and J lost 11, with 19 bases in between. From germline, CDR1 is SGHRS and CDR2 YFSETQ. CDR3: CASSLSSGGFESQHF. The CDR3 nucleotides read TGCGCCAGCAGCTTGTCGTCAGGTGGTTTTGAGTCCCAGCATTTT.

CDR3 protein: CASSFSMNSESTDTQYF. CDR3 nucleotide sequence: TGTGCCAGCAGCTTTTCTATGAATAGCGAGTCCACAGATACGCAGTATTTT. V is TRBV5-6 and J is TRBJ2-3; a possible D gene is TRBD2 (5 bases). V was trimmed by 2 bases and J by 2 bases, leaving 18 bases between them. Germline loops: CDR1 SGHDT, CDR2 YYEEEE. The CDR3 sequence is 17 residues long.

The V call is TRBV6-1, the J call TRBJ1-2; possible D gene TRBD1, 5 bases. This CDR3 has 17 amino acids. Looked up from germline, CDR1 is MNHNS and CDR2 is SASEGT. V gave up 3 bases and J gave up 3 bases, with 20 bases separating them. The chain's CDR3 is CASSEPFEGQGHYGYTF. The CDR3 DNA reads TGTGCCAGCAGTGAGCCCTTCGAGGGGCAGGGACACTATGGCTACACCTTC.

This clone came up a few times. This rearrangement joins TRBV5-1 to TRBJ2-7, with D uncertain. V was pared by 4 bases and J by 2 bases, with 22 bases between. The CDR3 spans 17 residues. The germline gives CDR1 SGHRS, CDR2 YFSETQ. CDR3 in DNA: TGCGCCAGCAGCCCAAACCACTTGACCGGCAGACCCTACGAGCAGTACTTC. It yields the protein CASSPNHLTGRPYEQYF.

This chain links TRBV7-2 with TRBJ2-1; 8 bases align to TRBD2. The J segment lost 0 bases and the V segment lost 5 bases, leaving 9 bases of the junction unmatched. Germline CDR1 SGHTA, CDR2 FQGNSA. The CDR3 is made up of 17 amino acids. The CDR3 protein is CASSLLAGPSSYNEQFF. CDR3 nucleotide sequence: TGTGCCAGCAGCCTGTTAGCGGGGCCGAGCTCCTACAATGAGCAGTTCTTC.

The V gene is TRBV4-1, the J gene TRBJ2-5, with 9 bases lining up with TRBD1. The J call may not be correct, given that the DNA end is closer to TRBJ2-7. The CDR3 has 16 amino acids. CDR1 and CDR2 from the germline V gene are MGHRA and YSYEKL. The CDR3 here is CASSPGTGLRGDEQYF. The CDR3 nucleotides read TGCGCCAGCAGTCCCGGGACAGGGCTGAGGGGTGACGAGCAGTACTTC.

The chain has TRBV4-2 and TRBJ2-5; D perhaps matches TRBD2 (6 bases). The end of the DNA fits TRBJ2-7 better, so the J call may be wrong. Germline V CDR1 and CDR2: LGHNA, YNFKEQ. The CDR3 length is 15 residues. In DNA, the CDR3 is TGTGCCAGCAGCCAAGATGTTGCAGGGCGGGGCGAGCAGTACTTC. It codes for CASSQDVAGRGEQYF.

This clone was seen a handful of times. The rearrangement joins TRBV15 to TRBJ1-1; the D is unclear. Germline V lookup: CDR1 LNHNV, CDR2 YYDKDF (reference sequence). This CDR3 is 15 amino acids long. V dropped 6 bases and J dropped 3 bases, with 17 bases sitting between them. The CDR3 region is CATSTRLDGYTEAFF. For the CDR3, the DNA is TGTGCCACCAGTACTAGGTTAGACGGCTACACTGAAGCTTTCTTT.

The rearrangement uses TRBV27 and TRBJ2-1; 9 nucleotides align to TRBD1. CDR3 length: 16 residues. From germline, CDR1 is MNHEY and CDR2 SMNVEV (reference sequence). The V and J ends lost 5 bases and 7 bases, in that order; junction bases with no gene match: 12. The CDR3 sequence is CASSTLSGQGKNEQFF. The CDR3 bases are TGTGCCAGCAGTACCCTCTCCGGACAGGGGAAGAATGAGCAGTTCTTC.

The chain links TRBV7-6 to TRBJ1-1; D not resolved. V was pared by 5 bases and J by 1 base, with 11 bases between. Per the germline V gene, CDR1 is SGHVS and CDR2 is FNYEAQ. The CDR3 covers 14 residues. The CDR3 region is CASSPKDGNTEAFF. The CDR3 DNA reads TGTGCCAGCAGCCCCAAGGACGGGAACACTGAAGCTTTCTTT. Drawing the rest from reference TRBV7-6 and TRBJ1-1, the complete variable domain is GAGVSQSPRYKVTKRGQDVALRCDPISGHVSLYWYRQALGQGPEFLTYFNYEAQQDKSGLPNDRFSAERPEGSISTLTIQRTEQRDSAMYRCASSPKDGNTEAFFGQGTRLTVV.

This clone was seen a few times. V and J are TRBV6-1 and TRBJ1-2, with TRBD1 as a possible D gene (5 bases). The germline CDR1 and CDR2 sequences are MNHNS and SASEGT. CDR3 size: 14 residues. V was pared by 0 bases and J by 8 bases, with 13 bases between. In DNA, the CDR3 is TGTGCCAGCAGTGAAGCGCAGGGAGTTTCGGGCTACACCTTC. Translating it yields CASSEAQGVSGYTF.

The table lists this clone with a count of one. The chain has TRBV5-1 and TRBJ2-1; perhaps TRBD1 as D (5 bases). In germline, CDR1 is SGHRS, CDR2 YFSETQ. V gave up 1 base and J gave up 0 bases, with 8 bases separating them. CDR3 length: 15 residues. In DNA, the CDR3 is TGCGCCAGCAGCTTGCTAGGGGACTCCTACAATGAGCAGTTCTTC. Its translation: CASSLLGDSYNEQFF.

This clone was seen a few times. The CDR3 coding sequence is TGTGCCAGCAGCTCCCTGGGGGATACGCAGTATTTT. The encoded protein is CASSSLGDTQYF. The chain has TRBV7-6 and TRBJ2-3; D is undetermined. The germline V and J ends were trimmed by 4 bases and 6 bases, with 8 bases remaining between them. The CDR3 covers 12 residues. Germline loops: CDR1 SGHVS, CDR2 FNYEAQ.

This clone was seen only once. The chain joins TRBV18 to TRBJ1-6; no firm D call. The germline V and J ends were trimmed by 1 base and 10 bases, with 11 bases remaining between them. This CDR3 has 14 amino acids. Germline V gene data show CDR1 as KGHSH and CDR2 as LQKENI. The CDR3 nucleotides are TGTGCCAGCTCACCACTGAACCCTATGTCACCCCTCCACTTT. Its protein is CASSPLNPMSPLHF.